The 6 T cell receptor beta chains below come from one sample, sequenced in a study of shared clonotypes between healthy human individuals. Sequencing was performed with immunoSEQ multiplex PCR; in TCRdb, only in-frame clones are kept and a portion is missing. This sample has hundreds of thousands of clones, with approximately 92% found just once. CD45RO-negative, CCR7-selected cells formed the naive CD8 fraction, which excluded terminally differentiated effector memory CD45RA+ cells. Sequenced sample: naive CD8+ T cells sorted from blood. The receptors were gathered from a man aged 25 to 40 in good health.

The chain employs TRBV29-1 and TRBJ2-7; 8 bases fit TRBD1. Germline trimming cut 0 bases from V and 5 bases from J; bases unmatched to any gene: 6. Germline V lookup: CDR1 SQVTM, CDR2 ANQGSEA. The CDR3 is made up of 14 amino acids. The CDR3 bases are TGCAGCGTTGAAGACGGCCACAGGGGGGACGAGCAGTACTTC. Protein sequence: CSVEDGHRGDEQYF.

The count of this clone is one. The rearrangement links TRBV7-9 to TRBJ2-7; 7 nucleotides line up with TRBD2. V trimming: 1 base; J trimming: 4 bases; junction bases outside the gene matches: 4. The CDR3 spans 14 residues. In germline, CDR1 is SEHNR, CDR2 FQNEAQ (reference sequence). The CDR3 here is CASSLDAGEYEQYF. The CDR3 bases are TGTGCCAGCAGCTTAGACGCGGGAGAGTACGAGCAGTACTTC.

The rearrangement uses TRBV28 and TRBJ2-3; 9 nucleotides line up with TRBD1. The CDR3 is made up of 14 amino acids. V gave up 5 bases and J gave up 4 bases; unmatched junction bases: 4. Germline CDR1 and CDR2: MDHEN and SYDVKM. CDR3 sequence (DNA): TGTGCCAGCAGTAACAGGGGGCTGGCAGATACGCAGTATTTT. Amino acid sequence: CASSNRGLADTQYF.

The V call is TRBV2, the J call TRBJ1-1; weak D call: TRBD1 (5 bases). The germline CDR1 and CDR2 sequences are SNHLY and FYNNEI. The CDR3 is 15 residues long. Trimming stripped 3 bases from V and 1 base from J, with 12 bases between. The CDR3, as DNA: TGTGCCAGCAGTGAGGGAGGACACCCGAACACTGAAGCTTTCTTT. It codes for CASSEGGHPNTEAFF.

The CDR3 sequence is CASSSDATRETQYF. CDR3 bases: TGTGCCAGCAGTTCCGACGCTACAAGAGAGACCCAGTACTTC. The gene calls are TRBV27 and TRBJ2-5; D is undetermined. There are 14 residues in the CDR3. Germline V CDR1 and CDR2: MNHEY, SMNVEV (reference sequence). The germline V and J ends were trimmed by 4 bases and 4 bases, with 13 bases remaining between them.

This chain uses TRBV5-1 with TRBJ2-2; a weak D match, TRBD1 (5 bases). Germline loops: CDR1 SGHRS, CDR2 YFSETQ. This CDR3 is 12 amino acids long. V was shortened by 4 bases and J by 7 bases, with 8 bases between the two germline ends. For the CDR3, the DNA is TGCGCCAGCAGCCCCCAGGGCGGGGAGCTGTTTTTT. This gives the protein CASSPQGGELFF.